These 27 T cell receptor beta chains originate from one sample sequenced in a study of blood T cell repertoires in COVID-19. Sequenced by immunoSEQ multiplex PCR; TCRdb stores in-frame clones only, minus some. In the table there are 300,000 to 400,000 clones, 88% of which are singletons. The material sequenced was peripheral blood. The receptor source for this set is a woman in her 70s with COVID-19, enrolled during active disease.

The rearrangement uses TRBV6-1 and TRBJ1-4, with unresolved D. This CDR3 spans 16 amino acids. The V end was cut by 3 bases, the J end by 0 bases, with 11 bases between. Germline V CDR1 and CDR2: MNHNS, SASEGT. CDR3 region: CASSEVYLATNEKLFF. The CDR3, as DNA: TGTGCCAGCAGTGAGGTCTACCTTGCAACTAATGAAAAACTGTTTTTT.

V and J are TRBV2 and TRBJ2-7, with TRBD2 matching over 11 bases. This CDR3 comprises 14 residues. Per the germline V gene, CDR1 is SNHLY and CDR2 is FYNNEI. The V and J ends lost 7 bases and 2 bases, in that order; junction bases with no gene match: 4. CDR3 in amino acids: CASTLAGGTYEQYF. CDR3 sequence (DNA): TGTGCCAGCACTCTAGCGGGGGGTACCTACGAGCAGTACTTC.

The chain joins TRBV12-3 or TRBV12-4 to TRBJ2-5, with a weak D call TRBD1 (6 bases). Trimming removed 6 bases at V and 1 base at J, with 9 bases between. The CDR3 has 13 amino acids. The DNA for the CDR3 is TGTGCCAGCAGGGACAGCTCCCAAGAGACCCAGTACTTC. Encoded protein: CASRDSSQETQYF.

The chain has TRBV24-1 and TRBJ1-2; D is unresolved. The CDR3 contains 15 residues. The V end was cut by 3 bases, the J end by 8 bases, with 18 bases between. Germline V gives CDR1 KGHDR, CDR2 SFDVKD. The chain's CDR3 is CATSDSGSPTQGYTF. The CDR3 coding sequence is TGTGCCACCAGTGATAGCGGTAGTCCCACACAGGGCTACACCTTC.

This clone was counted once. The V call is TRBV9, the J call TRBJ2-2, with 11 bases aligning to TRBD2. Germline CDR1 SGDLS, CDR2 YYNGEE. The CDR3 is 17 residues long. Trimming cost V 2 bases and J 4 bases; bases outside gene matches: 7. The DNA for the CDR3 is TGTGCCAGCAGCGTTGGTAGCGGGGGGGCCAGCACCGGGGAGCTGTTTTTT. This translates into CASSVGSGGASTGELFF. Filled out from reference TRBV9 and TRBJ2-2, the complete variable domain reads DSGVTQTPKHLITATGQRVTLRCSPRSGDLSVYWYQQSLDQGLQFLIQYYNGEERAKGNILERFSAQQFPDLHSELNLSSLELGDSALYFCASSVGSGGASTGELFFGEGSRLTVL.

The chain links TRBV4-2 to TRBJ2-1, with 7 positions matching TRBD2. Germline CDR1 reads LGHNA; CDR2 reads YNFKEQ. The CDR3 has 15 amino acids. V gave up 4 bases and J gave up 8 bases; unmatched junction bases: 11. As DNA, the CDR3 is TGTGCCAGCAGCCTGGGACTACCAACGCACTATGAGCAGTTCTTC. It codes for CASSLGLPTHYEQFF.

In nucleotides, the CDR3 is TGTGCCACCAGTGACCATAGGACAGGGGCCACCTCCTACGAGCAGTACTTC. Encoded protein: CATSDHRTGATSYEQYF. The V call is TRBV24-1, the J call TRBJ2-7; 9 nucleotides agree with TRBD1. Looked up from germline, CDR1 is KGHDR and CDR2 is SFDVKD. The CDR3 is 17 amino acids. Losses at the gene ends were 4 bases for V and 0 bases for J; bases not matched to a gene: 9.

The J gene is TRBJ2-3, the V gene TRBV3-1 (or the pseudogene TRBV3-2), with TRBD2 matching over 8 bases. CDR1 and CDR2 (germline): LGHDT, YNNKEL (reference sequence). CDR3 length equals 14 residues. Trimming at V came to 1 base and at J to 4 bases, leaving 1 base not matched to a gene. CDR3 protein: CASSQGTSPDTQYF. CDR3 in DNA: TGTGCCAGCAGCCAAGGGACTAGCCCAGATACGCAGTATTTT.

The chain couples TRBV6-5 to TRBJ1-1; perhaps TRBD1 as D (5 bases). Per the germline V gene, CDR1 is MNHEY and CDR2 is SVGAGI. CDR3 length equals 13 residues. Trimming cost V 8 bases and J 4 bases, with 14 bases left between them. The CDR3 DNA reads as TGTGCCAGCCTGGCATTTACAGGCACTGAAGCTTTCTTT. This gives the protein CASLAFTGTEAFF.

The rearrangement uses TRBV5-5 and TRBJ2-7; D is perhaps TRBD1 (6 bases). This CDR3 region has 14 residues. The germline gives CDR1 SGHKS, CDR2 YYEKEE (reference sequence). V was pared by 5 bases and J by 4 bases, with 16 bases between. Here the CDR3 DNA reads TGTGCCAGCAGTTCCTCCGGGACACCTTACGAGCAGTACTTC. It is translated as CASSSSGTPYEQYF.

The chain carries TRBV6-6 and TRBJ1-1, with D possibly matching TRBD1 (5 bases). Germline V gene sequence: CDR1 MNHNY, CDR2 SVGAGI (reference sequence). The CDR3 is 13 amino acids. Trimming took off 8 bases at V and 1 base at J, with 11 bases between the two ends. CDR3 nucleotide sequence: TGTGCCAGCTCCTGGGGGGGGAACACTGAAGCTTTCTTT. Translation: CASSWGGNTEAFF.

This chain connects TRBV5-6 to TRBJ1-2, with a tentative D call TRBD1 (6 bases). The CDR3 runs 14 residues. The germline V gene encodes CDR1 SGHDT and CDR2 YYEEEE. Trimming left V 4 bases short and J 2 bases short, with 12 bases between. The CDR3 loop is CASSDLQGNYGYTF. The CDR3 region has the DNA TGTGCCAGCAGCGACCTACAGGGAAACTATGGCTACACCTTC.

The chain recombines TRBV12-3 or TRBV12-4 with TRBJ1-2; D is unresolved. V lost 6 bases and J 8 bases, leaving 16 bases between the germline ends. CDR3 length equals 13 residues. DNA for the CDR3: TGTGCCAGCAGCCCGGACCGCCGGGAAGGCTACACCTTC. Amino acids: CASSPDRREGYTF.

The rearrangement links TRBV6-5 to TRBJ1-3; tentative D call: TRBD1 (5 bases). V lost 6 bases and J 0 bases, leaving 9 bases between the germline ends. CDR1 and CDR2 (germline): MNHEY, SVGAGI. The CDR3 spans 14 residues. In DNA form, the CDR3 reads TGTGCCAGCAGCAGACAGACCTCTGGAAACACCATATATTTT. This codes for CASSRQTSGNTIYF.

This clone was observed once. The chain combines TRBV7-9 with TRBJ2-1; 8 bases agree with TRBD2. With V trimmed by 5 bases and J by 0 bases, 6 bases remained unmatched. The germline V gene encodes CDR1 SEHNR and CDR2 FQNEAQ (reference sequence). CDR3 length: 16 amino acids. The CDR3 here is CASSPLSGDSYNEQFF. CDR3 coding DNA: TGTGCCAGCAGCCCACTTAGCGGGGACTCCTACAATGAGCAGTTCTTC.

The rearrangement joins TRBV5-4 to TRBJ1-1; D gene ambiguous. V was pared by 4 bases and J by 6 bases, with 13 bases between. CDR1 SGHNT and CDR2 YYREEE come from the germline V gene (reference sequence). The CDR3 totals 13 residues. The CDR3 bases are TGTGCCAGCAGCCCTCCCGGGTCCCCTGAAGCTTTCTTT. Translating gives CASSPPGSPEAFF.

The J gene is TRBJ1-5, the V gene TRBV6-5, with D tentatively TRBD1 (5 bases). The CDR3 length is 14 residues. In germline, CDR1 is MNHEY, CDR2 SVGAGI. V lost 2 bases to trimming and J lost 1 base, with 6 bases between them. The CDR3 loop is CASSYGGSNQPQHF. The CDR3 region has the DNA TGTGCCAGCAGTTACGGGGGGAGCAATCAGCCCCAGCATTTT.

V is TRBV5-1 and J is TRBJ2-7; D unclear. Trimming removed 0 bases from V and 2 bases from J, with 9 bases in between. Germline CDR1 reads SGHRS; CDR2 reads YFSETQ. The CDR3 sequence is 14 residues long. For the CDR3, the DNA is TGCGCCAGCAGCTTGGGGGCCTCGGCCTACGAGCAGTACTTC. It encodes CASSLGASAYEQYF.

The chain couples TRBV7-2 to TRBJ1-2; weak D call: TRBD1 (5 bases). Trimming shortened V by 5 bases and J by 6 bases, and 16 bases separated the two germline ends. CDR3 size: 14 residues. CDR1 is SGHTA and CDR2 is FQGNSA in the germline V gene. As DNA, the CDR3 is TGTGCCAGCAGCCCTCAGGGATTCGGCAATGGCTACACCTTC. This codes for CASSPQGFGNGYTF.

V is TRBV5-8 and J is TRBJ1-4; D not resolved. The CDR3 covers 12 residues. V lost 6 bases, J lost 11 bases, and 14 bases lay in between. Germline V gene sequence: CDR1 SGHTS, CDR2 YDEGEE. The CDR3 loop reads CASNQDGGKLFF. CDR3 coding DNA: TGTGCCAGCAACCAGGACGGAGGGAAACTGTTTTTT.

This chain links TRBV6-1 with TRBJ1-2; 9 bases are shared with TRBD1. Germline trimming cut 4 bases from V and 1 base from J; bases unmatched to any gene: 7. The CDR3 is 16 residues long. Germline V gene lookup returns CDR1 MNHNS and CDR2 SASEGT. The CDR3 DNA follows: TGTGCCAGCAGTGTGGTAGGACAGGGGCATAACTATGGCTACACCTTC. It yields the protein CASSVVGQGHNYGYTF.

The chain has TRBV2 and TRBJ1-1, with D hard to call. The CDR3 has 15 residues. V shed 0 bases and J shed 1 base, with 9 bases lying between them. Germline CDR1 and CDR2: SNHLY and FYNNEI. CDR3 sequence (DNA): TGTGCCAGCAGTGAAGCCTCGACTGCGAACACTGAAGCTTTCTTT. As protein: CASSEASTANTEAFF.

This clone was seen only a few times. V gene TRBV6-2 or TRBV6-3 combines with J gene TRBJ2-1, with 7 bases fitting TRBD1. Trimming cost V 5 bases and J 8 bases; bases outside gene matches: 9. CDR3 size: 14 residues. Germline-derived CDR1 and CDR2 are MNHEY and SVGEGT. Here the CDR3 reads CASSDRVGGDEQFF. Written as DNA, the CDR3 is TGTGCCAGCAGTGACAGGGTGGGCGGAGATGAGCAGTTCTTC.

This clone has a single count. The chain employs TRBV24-1 and TRBJ2-2, with TRBD1 matching over 9 bases. The CDR3 is made up of 14 amino acids. Germline V CDR1 and CDR2: KGHDR, SFDVKD. J lost 5 bases, V lost 9 bases, and 6 bases had no gene match. CDR3 in DNA: TGTGCCACCCGGACAGGGGAGAGGACCGGGGAGCTGTTTTTT. Its translation: CATRTGERTGELFF.

This clone was found a few times. The CDR3 sequence: CASHWGGRSSGANVLTF. CDR3 DNA sequence: TGTGCCAGCCACTGGGGAGGACGGAGCTCTGGGGCCAACGTCCTGACTTTC. The genes are TRBV5-4 and TRBJ2-6; D is perhaps TRBD2 (6 bases). Germline assignment: CDR1 SGHNT and CDR2 YYREEE (reference sequence). The V end was cut by 7 bases, the J end by 0 bases, with 17 bases between. This CDR3 has 17 residues.

V is TRBV11-2 and J is TRBJ1-2; 7 nucleotides match TRBD1. The CDR3 is 14 amino acids. Trimming took 5 bases from V and 4 from J; bases not matched to a gene: 7. Germline CDR1 and CDR2: SGHAT and FQNNGV. CDR3 sequence: CASSLGQTSYGYTF. CDR3 nucleotide sequence: TGTGCCAGCAGCCTGGGACAGACTAGCTATGGCTACACCTTC.

V and J are TRBV11-2 and TRBJ1-2, with D perhaps matching TRBD1 (5 bases). The ends were cut back, 2 bases at V and 6 bases at J, with 13 bases in the middle. Per the germline V gene, CDR1 is SGHAT and CDR2 is FQNNGV. This CDR3 has 14 residues. CDR3 in DNA: TGTGCCAGCAGCTTACGCCAGGGAAGGAATGGCTACACCTTC. This codes for CASSLRQGRNGYTF.